This is a list of T cell receptor beta chains from one sample in a study of blood T cell repertoires in COVID-19. Some clones are missing from TCRdb's copy, which holds only in-frame ones; the method was immunoSEQ multiplex PCR. The profile shows 150,000 to 200,000 clones, around 87% of them singletons. Material for sequencing was peripheral blood. Source of these receptors: a woman of 80 years or more with COVID-19, enrolled during active disease. The CDR3 runs from the conserved cysteine through the conserved F or W. D genes are given only for firm matches. For some rows the clone size is stated as once, few or many, or as a class when expanded; others skip it.

D | J | size | V | CDR3 | DNA
NA | TRBJ1-2 | few | TRBV4-3 | CASSQDLGWTYGGYTF | TGCGCCAGCAGCCAAGATTTAGGTTGGACATATGGTGGCTACACCTTC
NA | TRBJ1-6 | NA | TRBV28 | CASNRDYNSPLHF | TGTGCCAGCAATCGAGACTATAATTCACCCCTCCACTTT
NA | TRBJ2-5 | NA | TRBV4-2 | CASSTSDSQETQYF | TGTGCCAGCAGCACATCAGATTCCCAAGAGACCCAGTACTTC
TRBD1 | TRBJ1-4 | few | TRBV29-1 | CSATTGTGSEKLFF | TGCAGCGCCACAACCGGGACAGGGAGCGAAAAACTGTTTTTT
NA | TRBJ2-1 | NA | TRBV4-1 | CASSLAGYEQFF | TGCGCCAGCAGCTTGGCGGGCTATGAGCAGTTCTTC
TRBD1 | TRBJ1-3 | once | TRBV7-9 | CASSPEQGAHSGNTIYF | TGTGCCAGCAGCCCAGAACAGGGGGCTCACTCTGGAAACACCATATATTTT
TRBD1 | TRBJ2-1 | once | TRBV11-2 | CASSIAGGPDNEQFF | TGTGCCAGCAGCATCGCAGGGGGTCCCGACAATGAGCAGTTCTTC
NA | TRBJ1-5 | NA | TRBV7-2 | CASSLGAGNQPQHF | TGTGCCAGCAGCTTAGGGGCAGGGAATCAGCCCCAGCATTTT
NA | TRBJ2-2 | few | TRBV10-3 | CAISRDSTLNTGELFF | TGTGCCATCAGTAGGGACTCCACCTTGAACACCGGGGAGCTGTTTTTT
NA | TRBJ2-2 | NA | TRBV4-3 | CASSQVGYTGELFF | TGCGCCAGCAGCCAAGTGGGCTACACCGGGGAGCTGTTTTTT
TRBD1 | TRBJ2-7 | NA | TRBV7-9 | CASSSTRDSNYEQYF | TGTGCCAGCAGTTCAACCCGGGACAGTAATTACGAGCAGTACTTC
NA | TRBJ1-1 | NA | TRBV11-2 | CASSLDRVMTEAFF | TGTGCCAGCAGCTTAGACAGGGTGATGACTGAAGCTTTCTTT
NA | TRBJ1-1 | NA | TRBV12-3/TRBV12-4 | CASSILTNTEAFF | TGTGCCAGCAGCATTCTAACGAACACTGAAGCTTTCTTT
NA | TRBJ2-1 | NA | TRBV12-1 | CASSFPSTATAYNEQFF | TGTGCCAGCAGCTTCCCCTCGACAGCGACTGCCTACAATGAGCAGTTCTTC
TRBD1 | TRBJ2-1 | NA | TRBV27 | CASSLSGQGVSYNEQFF | TGTGCCAGCAGTTTATCGGGACAGGGGGTTTCCTACAATGAGCAGTTCTTC
TRBD1 | TRBJ1-2 | NA | TRBV6-2/TRBV6-3 | CASSYGTGSPSNYGYTF | TGTGCCAGCAGTTACGGGACAGGGAGCCCTTCTAACTATGGCTACACCTTC
TRBD1 | TRBJ1-5 | NA | TRBV10-1 | CASSESGQGPRNQPQHF | TGCGCCAGCAGTGAGTCAGGACAGGGCCCCCGCAATCAGCCCCAGCATTTT